This is a list of T cell receptor beta chains from one sample in a study of OX40 agonist ivuxolimab in advanced cancers. This table comes from immunoSEQ multiplex PCR, and its TCRdb copy is limited to in-frame clones, with some not included. The repertoire includes 77,000 or so clones, roughly 90% of them detected once, and around 0.53% sits in the top ten. This specimen was CD4+ or CD8+ T cells sorted from blood, taken in a trial of the OX40 agonist ivuxolimab. The receptor source for this set is an adult with an advanced solid tumor such as melanoma, head and neck, liver or kidney cancer. Each CDR3 is given with its conserved first and last residue. D genes are given only for firm matches. Not all rows give a size; the values are once, few, many and, for expanded clones, a class.

>TRBJ1-5|TRBV28|.|.
CASSLTVDQPQHF
TGTGCCAGCAGTCTTACAGTGGATCAGCCCCAGCATTTT
>TRBJ2-1|TRBV27|TRBD2|.
CASSLGTSSYNEQFF
TGTGCCAGCAGTTTAGGGACTAGCTCCTACAATGAGCAGTTCTTC
>TRBJ1-5|TRBV28|.|.
CASREPNQPQHF
TGTGCCAGCAGGGAACCCAATCAGCCCCAGCATTTT
>TRBJ2-5|TRBV5-1|TRBD1|.
CASSRRQGAILETQYF
TGCGCCAGCAGCCGCCGACAGGGGGCGATTTTGGAGACCCAGTACTTC
>TRBJ2-3|TRBV6-1|.|.
CASSEADTDTQYF
TGTGCCAGCAGTGAAGCAGACACAGATACGCAGTATTTT
>TRBJ2-6|TRBV5-4|TRBD2|.
CASSGNAGAGANVLTF
TGTGCCAGCAGCGGAAACGCGGGGGCTGGGGCCAACGTCCTGACTTTC
>TRBJ2-5|TRBV5-1|TRBD1|.
CASSLMGQGASETQYF
TGCGCCAGCAGCTTGATGGGACAGGGGGCTTCAGAGACCCAGTACTTC
>TRBJ2-7|TRBV28|.|.
CASSPQQYF
TGTGCCAGCAGTCCGCAGCAGTACTTC
>TRBJ2-7|TRBV5-4|.|.
CASSKPGTTYEQYF
TGTGCCAGCAGCAAACCGGGCACTACCTACGAGCAGTACTTC
>TRBJ2-5|TRBV4-1|TRBD2|once
CASSQAGTSGLYF
TGCGCCAGCAGCCAAGCCGGGACTAGCGGGCTTTACTTC
>TRBJ2-1|TRBV6-1|TRBD2|.
CAGRASGRDEQFF
TGTGCCGGGAGGGCTAGCGGGAGAGACGAGCAGTTCTTC
>TRBJ2-7|TRBV27|TRBD1|.
CASSIDREPYEQYF
TGTGCCAGCAGTATAGACAGGGAACCCTACGAGCAGTACTTC
>TRBJ2-1|TRBV10-2|.|.
CASGGPGGEQFF
TGCGCCAGTGGGGGACCCGGAGGTGAGCAGTTCTTC
>TRBJ2-7|TRBV9|.|.
CASSAGHLNTGNYEQYF
TGTGCCAGCAGCGCAGGTCACCTCAATACAGGGAACTACGAGCAGTACTTC
>TRBJ1-3|TRBV28|TRBD1|.
CASSFDRVGNTIYF
TGTGCCAGCAGCTTCGACAGGGTTGGAAACACCATATATTTT
>TRBJ1-6|TRBV5-1|.|.
CASSLGADSIRGPLHF
TGCGCCAGCAGCTTGGGGGCTGATTCTATACGGGGACCCCTCCACTTT
>TRBJ2-1|TRBV29-1|TRBD2|.
CSVGHGFTGRERVRNEQFF
TGCAGCGTTGGACACGGTTTTACTGGGCGGGAGCGTGTAAGGAATGAGCAGTTCTTC
>TRBJ1-5|TRBV7-2|.|.
CASSLEGYQPQHF
TGTGCCAGCAGCTTAGAGGGGTATCAGCCCCAGCATTTT
>TRBJ1-4|TRBV29-1|.|.
CSFSPGGTNEKLFF
TGCAGCTTTTCCCCCGGGGGAACTAATGAAAAACTGTTTTTT
>TRBJ2-3|TRBV6-1|TRBD2|.
CASSEARAGGADTQYF
TGTGCCAGCAGTGAAGCGAGAGCGGGAGGGGCTGATACGCAGTATTTT
>TRBJ1-1|TRBV19|TRBD1|few
CASSTGTGGTEAFF
TGTGCCAGTAGTACCGGGACAGGGGGCACTGAAGCTTTCTTT
>TRBJ2-4|TRBV28|.|once
CASMPGQNLAKNIQYF
TGTGCCAGCATGCCGGGGCAGAATTTAGCCAAAAACATTCAGTACTTC
>TRBJ2-3|TRBV7-9|TRBD1|.
CASSPRQGTDTQYF
TGTGCCAGCAGCCCTCGACAGGGTACAGATACGCAGTATTTT
>TRBJ2-5|TRBV27|TRBD1|.
CASSFSRGRETQYF
TGTGCCAGCAGTTTTAGCAGGGGGCGAGAGACCCAGTACTTC
>TRBJ2-2|TRBV4-2|TRBD2|.
CASSQRAGGGFPGELFF
TGTGCCAGCAGCCAAAGGGCGGGGGGAGGGTTTCCCGGGGAGCTGTTTTTT
>TRBJ2-1|TRBV6-5|.|.
CASKRRGVNEQFF
TGTGCCAGCAAAAGGAGGGGGGTTAATGAGCAGTTCTTC
>TRBJ1-2|TRBV6-1|.|.
CASSEALRAGRGYTF
TGTGCCAGCAGTGAAGCGCTTCGGGCAGGTAGAGGCTACACCTTC
>TRBJ2-3|TRBV7-3|.|.
CASSLLTDTQYF
TGTGCCAGCAGCCTACTCACAGATACGCAGTATTTT
>TRBJ1-6|TRBV4-1|TRBD1|.
CASSQDLLFRDRGPHF
TGCGCCAGCAGCCAAGATCTCTTGTTCCGGGACAGGGGCCCACACTTT
>TRBJ2-7|TRBV29-1|.|.
CSVVSLLDEQYF
TGCAGCGTCGTGTCTCTTTTAGACGAGCAGTACTTC
>TRBJ2-1|TRBV7-3|.|.
CASPTFNEQFF
TGTGCCAGCCCCACGTTCAATGAGCAGTTCTTC
>TRBJ2-7|TRBV7-3|TRBD1|.
CASSAVQGVYEQYF
TGTGCCAGCAGCGCGGTGCAGGGGGTCTACGAGCAGTACTTC
>TRBJ1-2|TRBV5-1|TRBD1|.
CASSAEQGAVGGYTF
TGCGCCAGCAGCGCCGAGCAGGGGGCCGTAGGTGGCTACACCTTC
>TRBJ2-3|TRBV5-4|TRBD2|.
CASSSGLAGGLIDTQYF
TGTGCCAGCAGCTCGGGACTAGCGGGTGGTTTGATAGATACGCAGTATTTT
>TRBJ2-7|TRBV19|.|.
CASSITGRDTYEQYF
TGTGCCAGTAGTATCACGGGCAGGGATACCTACGAGCAGTACTTC
>TRBJ1-2|TRBV4-3|.|.
CASSQDWQSYGYTF
TGCGCCAGCAGCCAAGATTGGCAGAGCTATGGCTACACCTTC
>TRBJ2-7|TRBV27|TRBD1|.
CASSRDRDYEQYF
TGTGCCAGCAGCCGGGACAGGGACTACGAGCAGTACTTC
>TRBJ2-7|TRBV28|TRBD2|.
CASSFTDSGGYEQYF
TGTGCCAGCAGTTTTACGGATAGCGGGGGCTACGAGCAGTACTTC
>TRBJ2-5|TRBV7-8|TRBD1|.
CASSLEIQGARETQYF
TGTGCCAGCAGCTTAGAAATTCAGGGGGCGCGGGAGACCCAGTACTTC
>TRBJ2-7|TRBV5-1|TRBD2|.
CASSLSGLASEQYF
TGCGCCAGCAGCTTGTCGGGACTAGCATCCGAGCAGTACTTC
>TRBJ2-7|TRBV14|TRBD2|.
CASSLLGGSYEQYF
TGTGCCAGCAGCCTTCTCGGGGGGTCCTACGAGCAGTACTTC
>TRBJ2-7|TRBV4-1|.|.
CASSRGGLYEQYF
TGCGCCAGCAGCCGCGGCGGACTCTACGAGCAGTACTTC
>TRBJ2-3|TRBV7-7|TRBD2|.
CASSLRTSGRHTDTQYF
TGTGCTAGCAGCCTTCGGACTAGCGGGAGGCACACAGATACGCAGTATTTT
>TRBJ2-3|TRBV5-1|TRBD2|.
CASSFGAGVRTDTQYF
TGCGCCAGCAGCTTTGGAGCGGGAGTTAGGACAGATACGCAGTATTTT
>TRBJ2-3|TRBV18|.|.
CASPPSTGQGTQYF
TGTGCCAGCCCACCATCAACAGGGCAGGGTACGCAGTATTTT
>TRBJ2-5|TRBV29-1|.|.
CSVWGVKTGQETQYF
TGCAGCGTTTGGGGGGTAAAAACAGGGCAAGAGACCCAGTACTTC
>TRBJ2-5|TRBV15|TRBD2|.
CATSRAASGLQETQYF
TGTGCCACCAGCAGAGCGGCTAGCGGACTTCAAGAGACCCAGTACTTC
>TRBJ1-2|TRBV5-6|.|.
CASSLALSRGLDSYTF
TGTGCCAGCAGCTTGGCCCTCTCCCGTGGTTTGGACAGCTACACCTTC
>TRBJ2-3|TRBV9|TRBD2|.
CASSVTGGKDTQYF
TGTGCCAGCAGCGTCACCGGGGGGAAAGATACGCAGTATTTT